This T cell receptor (beta chain) was identified in a study of cytomegalovirus exposure and HLA in healthy donors. Of note for this clone: The antigen is undetermined.

General study findings and limits: A missense variant in DCLRE1C was later tied to TCR beta V- and J-gene trimming. The likely origin of a cluster of highly shared sequence variants was a sequencing artifact. An analysis that came later showed most CMV-associated TCR beta chains appearing HLA-restricted. Presence/absence analyses assumed roughly uniform sequencing depth across donors.

The PCR employed 60 Vbeta primers together with 13 Jbeta primers. Here immunoSEQ multiplex PCR was the method, and the copy in TCRdb shows in-frame clones only, minus some. Found here are more than 150,000 clones, approximately 80% of them singletons; the top ten hold about 1.3%. The CDR3 has 15 amino acids. The V gene lost 5 bases and the J gene lost 0 bases, with 14 bases spanning the gap. Looked up from germline, CDR1 is MNHEY and CDR2 is SVGAGI. Sequencing used PBMCs. The sequence was obtained from a girl aged 2 to 10 in good health and CMV-seropositive. This chain uses TRBV6-5 with TRBJ2-7; D gene unclear. The CDR3: CASSPRLIRSYEQYF. The DNA for the CDR3 is TGTGCCAGCAGTCCCCGACTCATCCGCTCCTACGAGCAGTACTTC.